The entry below describes one T cell receptor beta chain. Its cognate antigen is unknown. This sample is part of a study of T cell responses to AZD1222 COVID-19 vaccine. Study-level results: White British donors predominated, females outnumbered males, and clonal diversity was possibly underestimated.

V lost 4 bases and J 11 bases, leaving 27 bases between the germline ends. CDR1 is SNHLY and CDR2 is FYNNEI in the germline V gene. This CDR3 region has 16 residues. The repertoire was sequenced with immunoSEQ multiplex PCR; TCRdb's copy has only in-frame clones and lacks some. The profile shows about 59,000 clones, roughly 87% of them singletons. The sample consisted of peripheral blood, taken 28 days after the second AZD1222 dose. The source of this sequence is an adult who received the AZD1222 COVID-19 vaccine. The rearrangement joins TRBV2 to TRBJ2-7; possibly TRBD1 for D (5 bases). The DNA for the CDR3 is TGTGCCAGCAGTGTCAAGACAGTCTCCTCAACAGACGGCGAGTACTTC. This translates into CASSVKTVSSTDGEYF.